This TCR beta chain was identified in a study of shared clonotypes between healthy human individuals. Study-wide findings and caveats: Few donors limited the genetic and exposure-history diversity represented. What rarefaction showed was incomplete sorted-subset sequencing despite large depth. Estimated richness values were generally larger in naive subsets than in memory subsets.

Points on this clone: Its antigen remains unidentified.

CDR3 length: 17 residues. CDR1 is LNHDA and CDR2 is SQIVND in the germline V gene (reference sequence). Trimming at V came to 6 bases and at J to 0 bases, leaving 12 bases not matched to a gene. Repertoires were generated with immunoSEQ multiplex PCR, while TCRdb's copy carries only in-frame clones and drops some. This table has about 2,500,000 clones, approximately 90% appearing once. Material: naive CD4+ T cells sorted from blood. Subset of the sample: CD45RA+ positively selected. This receptor was obtained from a man younger than 30 in good health. The chain employs TRBV19 and TRBJ2-7; 9 bases map to TRBD1. CDR3 region: CASRSYSPDRGSYEQYF. The DNA of the CDR3 is TGTGCCAGTAGATCCTATTCCCCGGACAGGGGCTCCTACGAGCAGTACTTC. The whole variable domain, filled in from reference TRBV19 and TRBJ2-7, reads DGGITQSPKYLFRKEGQNVTLSCEQNLNHDAMYWYRQDPGQGLRLIYYSQIVNDFQKGDIAEGYSVSREKKESFPLTVTSAQKNPTAFYLCASRSYSPDRGSYEQYFGPGTRLTVT.